This T cell receptor (beta chain) was obtained from a study of neurological immune-mediated disorders. The cDNA came from 5'RACE with 10-nucleotide random UMIs. One entry per CDR3 protein results from TCRdb running MiXCR on the 5' RACE reads. The repertoire holds 50,000 to 55,000 distinct CDR3 sequences, with approximately 10% as singletons. Ten or more counts support this clonotype. A junction boundary mismatches the germline segment, possibly from a read error. This CDR3 has 11 amino acids. CDR1 is SEHNR and CDR2 is FQNEAQ in the germline V gene (reference sequence). The chain uses TRBV7-9 and TRBJ2-2; D is ambiguous. Sequencing was carried out using PBMCs. The receptor's source is a man in his 70s with HTLV-1-associated myelopathy (HAM/TSP). CDR3 DNA sequence: TGTGCCAGCACCTTAACCGGGGAGCTGTTTTTT. This codes for CASTLTGELFF.